The T cell receptor (beta chain) under discussion was sequenced for a study of blood T cell repertoires in COVID-19. The CDR3 extends over 16 amino acids. CDR1 and CDR2 (germline): SGHTA, FQGNSA. With 6 bases clipped from V and 4 bases from J, the junction kept 9 bases outside the gene matches. Repertoires were generated with immunoSEQ multiplex PCR, while TCRdb's copy carries only in-frame clones and drops some. Of a few hundred thousand clones in the sample, 85% to 90% were seen once. This chain connects TRBV7-2 to TRBJ2-2; TRBD2 agrees at 9 bases. The sequence was obtained from a woman aged 60 to 75 in a cohort exposed to, infected with or recovered from COVID-19 (not recorded which). The sample comprised PBMCs or T cells enriched from blood (not recorded which). Here the CDR3 DNA reads TGTGCCAGCAGACTCGCGGGAGGGCCTCTCACCGGGGAGCTGTTTTTT. This codes for CASRLAGGPLTGELFF.